A selection of T cell receptor beta chains follows, all from one sample in a study of T cell responses to AZD1222 COVID-19 vaccine. Clones were sequenced by immunoSEQ multiplex PCR, and TCRdb holds only the in-frame ones, with some missing. Of 90,000 to 130,000 clones in the sample, 85% to 95% were seen once. The specimen was peripheral blood, collected on day 0 of AZD1222 vaccination. The receptors stem from an adult in good health. Each CDR3 is given with its conserved first and last residue. D genes are given only for firm matches. The size field is filled for only some rows; it gives once, few, many or a size class.

d_gene	v_gene	abundance	j_gene	CDR3nt	CDR3aa
TRBD1	TRBV7-8	.	TRBJ1-2	TGTGCCAGCAGCGAAGACAGGGGGCCTGGCTACACCTTC	CASSEDRGPGYTF
.	TRBV13	.	TRBJ2-7	TGTGCCAGCAGCTTAGGCCCAGGGCGTGAGCAGTACTTC	CASSLGPGREQYF
.	TRBV2	.	TRBJ2-6	TGTGCCAGCCGTCCGGGGACGGTTACCGGGGCCAACGTCCTGACTTTC	CASRPGTVTGANVLTF
.	TRBV30	once	TRBJ1-1	TGTGCCTGGAGTCACGGTATGGGTTCGTCAGCTTTCTTT	CAWSHGMGSSAFF
TRBD1	TRBV27	.	TRBJ2-3	TGTGCCAGCAGTTTATCGCCACCCGACAGGGGGCGACCAGATACGCAGTATTTT	CASSLSPPDRGRPDTQYF
TRBD2	TRBV11-2	.	TRBJ2-2	TGTGCCAGCAGCTTACGAGCGGGGGCCACGAACACCGGGGAGCTGTTTTTT	CASSLRAGATNTGELFF
.	TRBV28	.	TRBJ2-2	TGTGCCAGCAGTGCGGGACACCCGAACACCGGGGAGCTGTTTTTT	CASSAGHPNTGELFF
.	TRBV3-1/TRBV3-2	.	TRBJ1-4	TGTGCCAGCAGCCAAGATTACGGGGATATTGGAGAAAAACTGTTTTTT	CASSQDYGDIGEKLFF
.	TRBV29-1	few	TRBJ2-1	TGCAGCCCGATGAGGGGCTACAATGAGCAGTTCTTC	CSPMRGYNEQFF
.	TRBV30	.	TRBJ1-3	TGTGCCTGGAGTGTAGGACACTCTGGAAACACCATATATTTT	CAWSVGHSGNTIYF
TRBD1	TRBV6-5	.	TRBJ2-7	TGTGCCGGAAGGGAGACAGGGGGAGGGGAGCAGTACTTC	CAGRETGGGEQYF
TRBD1	TRBV27	.	TRBJ2-7	TGTGCCAGCAGTTTACGGGCGACAGGGTACTACGAGCAGTACTTC	CASSLRATGYYEQYF
TRBD1	TRBV5-1	.	TRBJ2-3	TGCGCCAGCAGCCCCCCGGGACAGGACACAGATACGCAGTATTTT	CASSPPGQDTDTQYF
.	TRBV6-1	.	TRBJ1-2	TGTGCCAGCAGTGCCCAGTGGATAGGAACTAACTATGGCTACACCTTC	CASSAQWIGTNYGYTF
TRBD2	TRBV10-2	.	TRBJ2-1	TGCGCCAGCAGTGGTAGCGGGGGGTACAATGAGCAGTTCTTC	CASSGSGGYNEQFF
TRBD1	TRBV19	few	TRBJ1-2	TGTGCCAGTAGTCTCGACAGGGTTGGCTACACCTTC	CASSLDRVGYTF
TRBD1	TRBV9	.	TRBJ2-7	TGTGCCAGCAGCGCGAGCTCGGGACAGGGGATCCACGAGCAGTACTTC	CASSASSGQGIHEQYF
.	TRBV7-3	.	TRBJ1-3	TGTGCCAGCAGCTTAGCGGGTGGAAACACCATATATTTT	CASSLAGGNTIYF
.	TRBV5-1	.	TRBJ1-1	TGCGCCAGCAGCTTGACGGGGGCTGAAGCTTTCTTT	CASSLTGAEAFF
.	TRBV7-2	.	TRBJ1-3	TGTGCCAGCAGCTTAAGGACGGTGTCCCGTGGAAACACCATATATTTT	CASSLRTVSRGNTIYF
TRBD1	TRBV11-2	.	TRBJ1-4	TGTGCCAGCAGCGAGGGGGCGGCTAATGAAAAACTGTTTTTT	CASSEGAANEKLFF
TRBD1	TRBV28	.	TRBJ1-4	TGTGCCAGCAGTCCTCACCGACAGGGCCGTACTGAAAAACTGTTTTTT	CASSPHRQGRTEKLFF
.	TRBV12-3/TRBV12-4	.	TRBJ1-1	TGTGCCAGCAGTCTTAAAGGGCGCTCAGCTTTCTTT	CASSLKGRSAFF
TRBD1	TRBV6-5	once	TRBJ1-4	TGTGCCAGCAAAGGGGGCGGGTTTGATGAAAAACTGTTTTTT	CASKGGGFDEKLFF
TRBD1	TRBV28	.	TRBJ1-5	TGTGCCAGCAGTATCACAGGGGGCAATCAGCCCCAGCATTTT	CASSITGGNQPQHF
.	TRBV6-5	.	TRBJ2-7	TGTGCCAGCAACCCAGGGAGGGGACATACCTACGAGCAGTACTTC	CASNPGRGHTYEQYF
.	TRBV15	.	TRBJ1-2	TGTGCCACCAGCAGAGGTGGGGCGACGGGCTACACCTTC	CATSRGGATGYTF
.	TRBV9	.	TRBJ2-3	TGTGCCAGCAGCGTAGAAGGGCTCACAGATACGCAGTATTTT	CASSVEGLTDTQYF
TRBD1	TRBV18	.	TRBJ1-1	TGTGCCAGCTCTCGACAGGGAACTGAAGCTTTCTTT	CASSRQGTEAFF
TRBD2	TRBV6-5	.	TRBJ2-7	TGTGCCAGCAGGGGGACTAGCGGGAACTACGAGCAGTACTTC	CASRGTSGNYEQYF
TRBD1	TRBV24-1	.	TRBJ2-7	TGTGCCACCAGTGATTCCCGGGACAGGGTCTACGAGCAGTACTTC	CATSDSRDRVYEQYF
.	TRBV12-3/TRBV12-4	.	TRBJ2-6	TGTGCCAGCAGCCCCAACGTCCTGACTTTC	CASSPNVLTF
.	TRBV29-1	.	TRBJ1-2	TGCAGCGTCCTCCGGGAGTCTAACTATGGCTACACCTTC	CSVLRESNYGYTF
TRBD1	TRBV7-2	.	TRBJ1-2	TGTGCCAGCAGCCCAAACCAGGGGGCTAACTATGGCTACACCTTC	CASSPNQGANYGYTF
.	TRBV6-5	.	TRBJ1-5	TGTGCCAGCAGTTACTCGTCGGCAGGGAACAATCAGCCCCAGCATTTT	CASSYSSAGNNQPQHF
.	TRBV30	.	TRBJ2-3	TGTGCCTGGGGGCTTAAGGGTACGCAGTATTTT	CAWGLKGTQYF
.	TRBV10-3	.	TRBJ1-5	TGTGCCATCAGTGAGGTACAGGGAAATCAGCCCCAGCATTTT	CAISEVQGNQPQHF
TRBD1	TRBV10-2	.	TRBJ1-4	TGCGCCAGCAGTGACGGGACAGGGGTAGCTAATGAAAAACTGTTTTTT	CASSDGTGVANEKLFF
.	TRBV12-3/TRBV12-4	.	TRBJ2-7	TGTGCCAGCAGCACCCCCCCCCGCGAGCAGTACTTC	CASSTPPREQYF
TRBD1	TRBV7-6	.	TRBJ2-2	TGTGCCAGCAGCCCATGGACAGGGGTTTATACCGGGGAGCTGTTTTTT	CASSPWTGVYTGELFF
TRBD2	TRBV28	.	TRBJ2-7	TGTGCCAGCAGCCAGGGGCTAGCGGGGGGCCTCTCCTACGAGCAGTACTTC	CASSQGLAGGLSYEQYF
TRBD1	TRBV18	few	TRBJ1-2	TGTGCCAGCTCACCACGACAGGGGCTAAACTATGGCTACACCTTC	CASSPRQGLNYGYTF
.	TRBV28	.	TRBJ1-5	TGTGCCAGCAGTCAACCGGGACAAAATCGGCCCCAGCATTTT	CASSQPGQNRPQHF
.	TRBV10-3	.	TRBJ2-1	TGTGCCATCAGTGAGTCGAATTTACGAGGGAACTACAATGAGCAGTTCTTC	CAISESNLRGNYNEQFF
.	TRBV5-1	.	TRBJ1-4	TGCGCCAGCAGACCAACAAGTAATAATGAAAAACTGTTTTTT	CASRPTSNNEKLFF
.	TRBV4-1	.	TRBJ1-1	TGCGCCAGCAGCCTTCGGGTGGGGTCGAACACTGAAGCTTTCTTT	CASSLRVGSNTEAFF